The present TCR beta chain was sequenced within a study of T-cell reconstitution after alpha-beta-depleted transplantation in children. Unique molecular identifiers were incorporated during preparation of the TCRbeta library. TCRdb processed the PCR reads anew with MiXCR; each CDR3 protein has one entry. The sample has a few hundred thousand distinct CDR3 sequences; 10% are singletons. V lost 6 bases and J 4 bases, leaving 15 bases between the germline ends. Germline V gene sequence: CDR1 SGHRS, CDR2 YFSETQ. The CDR3 runs 14 residues. This clonotype has at least ten counts. The sequence was obtained from a human donor who donated a stem cell graft to a child with acute lymphoblastic leukemia. V usage is TRBV5-1 and J usage is TRBJ2-3; the D gene is possibly TRBD2 (5 bases). The sample in question was PBMCs from the stem cell graft donor, obtained from the stem cell graft. CDR3 region: CASTRGLNADTQYF. As DNA, the CDR3 is TGCGCCAGCACCCGAGGGTTGAATGCAGATACGCAGTATTTT.